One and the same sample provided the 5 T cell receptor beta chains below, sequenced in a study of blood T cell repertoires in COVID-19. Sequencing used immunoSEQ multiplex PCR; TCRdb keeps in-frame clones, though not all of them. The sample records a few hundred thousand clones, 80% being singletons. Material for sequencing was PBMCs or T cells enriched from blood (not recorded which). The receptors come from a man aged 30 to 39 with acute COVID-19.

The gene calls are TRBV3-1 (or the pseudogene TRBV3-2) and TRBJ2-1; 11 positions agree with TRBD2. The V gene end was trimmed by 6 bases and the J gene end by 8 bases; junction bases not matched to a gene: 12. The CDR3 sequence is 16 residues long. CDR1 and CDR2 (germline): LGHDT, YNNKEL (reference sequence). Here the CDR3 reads CASSPYSTSGVHEQFF. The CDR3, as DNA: TGTGCCAGCAGTCCCTATTCGACTAGCGGGGTCCATGAGCAGTTCTTC.

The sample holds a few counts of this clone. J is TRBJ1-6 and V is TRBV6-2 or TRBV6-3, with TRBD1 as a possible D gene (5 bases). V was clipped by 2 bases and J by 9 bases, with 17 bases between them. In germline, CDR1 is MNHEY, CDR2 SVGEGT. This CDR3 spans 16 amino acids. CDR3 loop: CASSYPGTLGSSPLHF. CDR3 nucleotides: TGTGCCAGCAGTTACCCCGGGACTCTTGGCAGTTCACCCCTCCACTTT.

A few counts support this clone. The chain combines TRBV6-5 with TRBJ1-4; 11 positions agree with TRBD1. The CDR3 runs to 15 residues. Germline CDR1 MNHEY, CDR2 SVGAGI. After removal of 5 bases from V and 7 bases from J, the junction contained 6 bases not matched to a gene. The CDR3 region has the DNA TGTGCCAGCAGTCATCGGACAGGGGGCCCTGAAAAACTGTTTTTT. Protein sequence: CASSHRTGGPEKLFF.

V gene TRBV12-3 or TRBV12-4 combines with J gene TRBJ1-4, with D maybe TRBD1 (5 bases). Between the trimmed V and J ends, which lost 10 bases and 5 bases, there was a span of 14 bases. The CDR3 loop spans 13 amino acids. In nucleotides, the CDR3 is TGTGCCACACTTGGGGGGGGAAATGAAAAACTGTTTTTT. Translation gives CATLGGGNEKLFF.

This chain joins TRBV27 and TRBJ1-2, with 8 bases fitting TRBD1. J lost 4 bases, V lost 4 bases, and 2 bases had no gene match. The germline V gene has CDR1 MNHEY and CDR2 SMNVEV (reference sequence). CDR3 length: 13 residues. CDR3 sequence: CASSSTGAYGYTF. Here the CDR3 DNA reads TGTGCCAGCAGTTCGACAGGGGCCTATGGCTACACCTTC.